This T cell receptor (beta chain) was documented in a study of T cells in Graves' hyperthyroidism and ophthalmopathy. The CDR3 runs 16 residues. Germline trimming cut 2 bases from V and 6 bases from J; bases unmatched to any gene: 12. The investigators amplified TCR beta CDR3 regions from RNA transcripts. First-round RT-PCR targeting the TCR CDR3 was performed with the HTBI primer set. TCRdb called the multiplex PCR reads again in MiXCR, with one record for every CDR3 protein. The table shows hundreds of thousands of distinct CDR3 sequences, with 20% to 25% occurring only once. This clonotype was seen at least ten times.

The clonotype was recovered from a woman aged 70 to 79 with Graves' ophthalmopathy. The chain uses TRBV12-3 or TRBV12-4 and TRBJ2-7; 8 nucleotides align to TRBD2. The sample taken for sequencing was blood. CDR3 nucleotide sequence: TGTGCCAGCAGTTTATACCAGGGACTAGGAGCCGTCGAGCAGTACTTC. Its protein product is CASSLYQGLGAVEQYF.